A single sample is the source of the 29 T cell receptor beta chains below, sequenced in a study of T cell responses to AZD1222 COVID-19 vaccine. Sequencing was performed with immunoSEQ multiplex PCR; in TCRdb, only in-frame clones are kept and a portion is missing. This table holds 84,000 or so clones, around 91% found once. Specimen: peripheral blood, collected on day 0 of AZD1222 vaccination. These receptors came from an adult in good health.

The V gene is TRBV4-2, the J gene TRBJ2-7; maybe TRBD2 (5 bases). With 0 bases removed from V and 5 bases from J, the gap between germline ends came to 17 bases. Per the germline V gene, CDR1 is LGHNA and CDR2 is YNFKEQ. This CDR3 spans 16 amino acids. CDR3: CASSQDLVARGNEQYF. In DNA, the CDR3 is TGTGCCAGCAGCCAAGATCTCGTGGCCCGAGGGAACGAGCAGTACTTC.

V is TRBV24-1 and J is TRBJ2-1, with 10 positions matching TRBD1. Germline CDR1 reads KGHDR; CDR2 reads SFDVKD. The CDR3 has 17 residues. The V gene end was trimmed by 1 base and the J gene end by 4 bases; junction bases not matched to a gene: 6. For the CDR3, the DNA is TGTGCCACCAGTGATTTTCGGGGGACAGGGGCGTACAATGAGCAGTTCTTC. This sequence encodes CATSDFRGTGAYNEQFF.

The V gene is TRBV18, the J gene TRBJ2-3; possible D gene TRBD2, 6 bases. This CDR3 spans 15 amino acids. V gave up 3 bases and J gave up 3 bases, with 13 bases separating them. Per germline, CDR1 KGHSH and CDR2 LQKENI. CDR3 nucleotides: TGTGCCAGCTCACCCCGGGAGCAGGGTACAGATACGCAGTATTTT. As protein: CASSPREQGTDTQYF.

The CDR3 loop reads CASSLLGTDSGNTIYF. CDR3 coding DNA: TGTGCCAGCAGTTTATTAGGGACCGACTCTGGAAACACCATATATTTT. The V gene is TRBV28, the J gene TRBJ1-3, with D possibly matching TRBD1 (5 bases). This CDR3 is 16 amino acids long. Trimming shortened V by 1 base and J by 0 bases, and 10 bases separated the two germline ends. In germline, CDR1 is MDHEN, CDR2 SYDVKM.

The V gene is TRBV6-5, the J gene TRBJ1-6, with 11 bases matching TRBD1. With V trimmed by 5 bases and J by 10 bases, 7 bases remained unmatched. CDR1 and CDR2 from the germline V gene are MNHEY and SVGAGI. CDR3 size: 15 residues. DNA for the CDR3: TGTGCCAGCAGTCCCAGCCGGACAGGGGGCTCACCCCTCCACTTT. Translating gives CASSPSRTGGSPLHF.

The rearrangement uses TRBV19 and TRBJ2-7; 9 bases fit TRBD1. CDR1 is LNHDA, CDR2 SQIVND, per germline (reference sequence). The CDR3 sequence is 15 residues long. V lost 5 bases and J lost 3; bases outside the gene matches: 8. The CDR3 region is CASSWDRAPNYEQYF. The CDR3 nucleotides are TGTGCCAGTAGTTGGGACAGGGCACCCAACTACGAGCAGTACTTC.

The V call is TRBV14, the J call TRBJ2-7, with 7 bases fitting TRBD1. J was trimmed by 5 bases and V by 4 bases; bases with no gene match: 5. From germline, CDR1 is SGHDN and CDR2 FVKESK. CDR3 length: 13 amino acids. In nucleotides, the CDR3 is TGTGCCAGCAGCCTAGGGGGCTCGAACGAGCAGTACTTC. This encodes CASSLGGSNEQYF.

This chain connects TRBV30 to TRBJ2-1; possibly TRBD2 for D (6 bases). This CDR3 is built from 14 residues. Germline V gene sequence: CDR1 GTSNPN, CDR2 SVGIG (reference sequence). V was trimmed by 6 bases and J by 1 base, leaving 13 bases between them. CDR3 sequence (DNA): TGTGCCTGCCCCAGGCGGGGTTCCTACAATGAGCAGTTCTTC. This sequence encodes CACPRRGSYNEQFF.

In nucleotides, the CDR3 is TGTGCCAGCAGCCCTCAGGGTGCTATCTACGAGCAGTACTTC. The encoded protein is CASSPQGAIYEQYF. The rearrangement uses TRBV9 and TRBJ2-7; tentatively, D is TRBD1 (5 bases). Trimming cost V 4 bases and J 3 bases, with 14 bases left between them. Germline V gives CDR1 SGDLS, CDR2 YYNGEE. The CDR3 runs to 14 residues.

This clone was observed a handful of times. This rearrangement joins TRBV28 to TRBJ2-6; 7 bases map to TRBD1. Germline V gene sequence: CDR1 MDHEN, CDR2 SYDVKM. The CDR3 covers 17 residues. V shed 6 bases, J shed 2 bases, and the junction held 10 bases outside the gene matches. The CDR3 nucleotides read TGTGCCAGCAGCCTTCAGGGGGACGACGCTGGGGCCAACGTCCTGACTTTC. This gives the protein CASSLQGDDAGANVLTF.

The genes are TRBV2 and TRBJ2-7; TRBD2 aligns across 7 bases. This CDR3 has 13 residues. Per the germline V gene, CDR1 is SNHLY and CDR2 is FYNNEI. The CDR3 sequence: CAVGGDWEYEQYF. The CDR3 coding sequence is TGTGCAGTGGGGGGGGACTGGGAATACGAGCAGTACTTC.

The chain joins TRBV6-5 to TRBJ2-7; 8 nucleotides agree with TRBD1. The germline gives CDR1 MNHEY, CDR2 SVGAGI. The CDR3 totals 15 residues. Trimming took 2 bases from V and 3 from J; bases not matched to a gene: 6. The CDR3 reads CASSYDWTGSYEQYF. The CDR3 coding sequence is TGTGCCAGCAGTTACGACTGGACAGGGAGCTACGAGCAGTACTTC.

V usage is TRBV12-2 and J usage is TRBJ1-2; the table's D call of TRBD1 was not tested on the DNA. TRBV12-2 is labeled a pseudogene. The CDR3 sequence is 17 residues long. CDR3 loop: CASRLGTGLSLGYGYTF. In DNA form, the CDR3 reads TGTGCAAGTCGCCTCGGGACAGGCCTCTCCTTAGGGTATGGCTACACCTTC.

This chain connects TRBV27 to TRBJ1-4; D uncertain. This CDR3 has 14 residues. Between the trimmed V and J ends, which lost 3 bases and 11 bases, there was a span of 16 bases. The germline V gene encodes CDR1 MNHEY and CDR2 SMNVEV (reference sequence). Written as DNA, the CDR3 is TGTGCCAGCAGTTTTCAAGGGATCGCGGGGAAACTGTTTTTT. As protein: CASSFQGIAGKLFF.

V gene TRBV19 combines with J gene TRBJ1-1, with unresolved D. V gave up 5 bases and J gave up 2 bases, with 12 bases separating them. CDR3 size: 14 residues. Germline V lookup: CDR1 LNHDA, CDR2 SQIVND (reference sequence). The CDR3 DNA reads TGTGCCAGTAGTTCTTCGGGGAAAAACACTGAAGCTTTCTTT. It specifies CASSSSGKNTEAFF. The full variable domain, its missing parts supplied by reference TRBV19 and TRBJ1-1, is DGGITQSPKYLFRKEGQNVTLSCEQNLNHDAMYWYRQDPGQGLRLIYYSQIVNDFQKGDIAEGYSVSREKKESFPLTVTSAQKNPTAFYLCASSSSGKNTEAFFGQGTRLTVV.

The J gene is TRBJ2-5, the V gene TRBV5-1; TRBD1 matches at 7 bases. Germline V gene data show CDR1 as SGHRS and CDR2 as YFSETQ. V shed 2 bases, J shed 2 bases, and the junction held 3 bases outside the gene matches. The CDR3 spans 14 residues. The CDR3 coding sequence is TGCGCCAGCAGCTTAGTGGACAGGCAAGAGACCCAGTACTTC. Its translation: CASSLVDRQETQYF.

This sequence joins TRBV5-1 and TRBJ2-7; D call uncertain. CDR3 size: 14 residues. The ends were cut back, 0 bases at V and 0 bases at J, with 7 bases in the middle. The germline V gene encodes CDR1 SGHRS and CDR2 YFSETQ. The CDR3 here is CASSLEGNSYEQYF. The CDR3 DNA is TGCGCCAGCAGCTTGGAAGGGAACTCCTACGAGCAGTACTTC.

The chain is built from TRBV9 and TRBJ2-3, with 9 nucleotides matching TRBD2. The J segment lost 1 base and the V segment lost 0 bases, leaving 6 bases of the junction unmatched. There are 17 residues in the CDR3. CDR1 is SGDLS, CDR2 YYNGEE, per germline. The CDR3 DNA follows: TGTGCCAGCAGCGTAGAGGTAGCGGGAGCCGGCACAGATACGCAGTATTTT. Its translation is CASSVEVAGAGTDTQYF.

The chain has TRBV28 and TRBJ1-1; D unresolved. From germline, CDR1 is MDHEN and CDR2 SYDVKM. This CDR3 region has 13 residues. Trimming removed 5 bases from V and 6 bases from J, with 13 bases in between. CDR3 coding DNA: TGTGCCAGCAGTCTAACGGGGATTCCTGAAGCTTTCTTT. It yields the protein CASSLTGIPEAFF.

The chain is built from TRBV28 and TRBJ1-4; 8 bases line up with TRBD1. The CDR3 is 16 amino acids. CDR1 and CDR2 (germline): MDHEN, SYDVKM. The V gene end was trimmed by 6 bases and the J gene end by 5 bases; junction bases not matched to a gene: 11. CDR3 amino acids: CASSRPGTGTNEKLFF. The CDR3 nucleotides are TGTGCCAGCAGCCGTCCCGGGACAGGAACAAATGAAAAACTGTTTTTT.

The rearrangement joins TRBV7-2 to TRBJ1-4, with D hard to call. Germline V CDR1 and CDR2: SGHTA, FQGNSA. The CDR3 loop spans 16 amino acids. Trimming removed 2 bases from V and 5 bases from J, with 15 bases in between. This CDR3 is CASSLMPLGPNEKLFF. The CDR3 nucleotides are TGTGCCAGCAGCTTAATGCCCCTAGGCCCCAATGAAAAACTGTTTTTT.

The chain is built from TRBV28 and TRBJ2-2; no reliable D call. Germline CDR1 and CDR2: MDHEN and SYDVKM. This CDR3 contains 11 residues. V lost 5 bases and J 2 bases, leaving 0 bases between the germline ends. The CDR3 DNA follows: TGTGCCAGCAGTAACACCGGGGAGCTGTTTTTT. This sequence encodes CASSNTGELFF.

The chain uses TRBV18 and TRBJ1-1, with D hard to call. The CDR3 length is 17 residues. V lost 0 bases and J lost 2, with 16 bases in between. Germline assignment: CDR1 KGHSH and CDR2 LQKENI. CDR3: CASSPPGWGWLNTEAFF. The CDR3 region has the DNA TGTGCCAGCTCACCACCGGGCTGGGGATGGCTCAACACTGAAGCTTTCTTT.

The chain links TRBV19 to TRBJ2-1, with TRBD2 matching 9 bases. After removal of 8 bases from V and 9 bases from J, the junction contained 8 bases not matched to a gene. Germline V gene data show CDR1 as LNHDA and CDR2 as SQIVND (reference sequence). This CDR3 spans 13 amino acids. The CDR3 spells CASRIAGVSEQFF. The CDR3 DNA reads TGTGCCAGTCGAATAGCGGGAGTCAGTGAGCAGTTCTTC. Combining the CDR3 with reference TRBV19 and TRBJ2-1 gives the whole variable domain DGGITQSPKYLFRKEGQNVTLSCEQNLNHDAMYWYRQDPGQGLRLIYYSQIVNDFQKGDIAEGYSVSREKKESFPLTVTSAQKNPTAFYLCASRIAGVSEQFFGPGTRLTVL.

This chain uses TRBV29-1 with TRBJ2-3; D is tentatively TRBD1 or TRBD2 (5 bases each). The V end was cut by 3 bases, the J end by 1 base, with 5 bases between. Germline loops: CDR1 SQVTM, CDR2 ANQGSEA. The CDR3 totals 12 residues. The CDR3: CSVEGGTDTQYF. For the CDR3, the DNA is TGCAGCGTTGAGGGGGGCACAGATACGCAGTATTTT.

This clone was detected only a few times. V usage is TRBV5-1 and J usage is TRBJ2-5; D call uncertain. With 4 bases removed from V and 5 bases from J, the gap between germline ends came to 6 bases. The germline V gene has CDR1 SGHRS and CDR2 YFSETQ. The CDR3 extends over 11 amino acids. The CDR3 here is CASSNMETQYF. CDR3 DNA sequence: TGCGCCAGCAGCAACATGGAGACCCAGTACTTC. Combining the CDR3 with reference TRBV5-1 and TRBJ2-5 gives the whole variable domain KAGVTQTPRYLIKTRGQQVTLSCSPISGHRSVSWYQQTPGQGLQFLFEYFSETQRNKGNFPGRFSGRQFSNSRSEMNVSTLELGDSALYLCASSNMETQYFGPGTRLLVL.

This chain connects TRBV2 to TRBJ1-3; D remains unclear. The CDR3 is made up of 14 amino acids. Per germline, CDR1 SNHLY and CDR2 FYNNEI. Trimming took off 1 base at V and 1 base at J, with 5 bases between the two ends. The DNA for the CDR3 is TGTGCCAGCAGTGAAGGGCGGTCTGGAAACACCATATATTTT. Translated: CASSEGRSGNTIYF.

J is TRBJ1-5 and V is TRBV6-5; 7 bases line up with TRBD1. The CDR3 extends over 15 amino acids. Germline trimming cut 2 bases from V and 5 bases from J; bases unmatched to any gene: 6. Germline assignment: CDR1 MNHEY and CDR2 SVGAGI. The CDR3, as DNA: TGTGCCAGCAGTTACGTCGGCAGGGGGGATCAGCCCCAGCATTTT. Translated: CASSYVGRGDQPQHF.

This chain connects TRBV28 to TRBJ2-7, with D perhaps TRBD2 (6 bases). This CDR3 is built from 15 residues. The germline CDR1 and CDR2 sequences are MDHEN and SYDVKM. The V and J ends lost 5 bases and 6 bases respectively, with 20 bases between them. For the CDR3, the DNA is TGTGCCAGCAGTGAGGCCGGGACTCACGAGAGCGAGCAGTACTTC. Translated: CASSEAGTHESEQYF.